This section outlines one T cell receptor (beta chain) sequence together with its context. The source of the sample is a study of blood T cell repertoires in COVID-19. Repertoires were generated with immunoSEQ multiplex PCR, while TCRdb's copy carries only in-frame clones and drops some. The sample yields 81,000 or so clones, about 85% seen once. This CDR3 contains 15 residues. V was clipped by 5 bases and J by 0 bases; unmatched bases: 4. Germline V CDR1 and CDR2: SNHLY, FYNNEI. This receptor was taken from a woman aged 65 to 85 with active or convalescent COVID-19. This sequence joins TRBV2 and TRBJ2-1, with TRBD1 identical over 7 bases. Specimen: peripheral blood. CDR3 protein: CASSSQGLSYNEQFF. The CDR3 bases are TGTGCCAGCAGTTCACAGGGGCTCTCCTACAATGAGCAGTTCTTC.